This TCR beta chain appears in the sequencing data of a study of T cell clonality in common variable immunodeficiency. V shed 6 bases, J shed 4 bases, and the junction held 13 bases outside the gene matches. Looked up from germline, CDR1 is DFQATT and CDR2 is SNEGSKA (reference sequence). The CDR3 is 17 residues long. Many counts were recorded for this clone. Coverage ceases 3 residues before the CDR3 finishes, and the germline J gene fills in the end. Profiling relied on immunoSEQ multiplex PCR, and the TCRdb table lists in-frame clones only, not all of them. Altogether about 30,000 clones were found in the sample, and no singletons occur.

The chain combines TRBV20-1 with TRBJ2-2; 11 nucleotides line up with TRBD1. The clonotype originates from a person aged 18 to 70 in good health. The sample was peripheral blood mononuclear cells. The CDR3 is CSASDRGPYRITGELFF. The sequenced CDR3 bases are TGCAGTGCATCGGACAGGGGGCCATATCGTATCACCGGGGAG.